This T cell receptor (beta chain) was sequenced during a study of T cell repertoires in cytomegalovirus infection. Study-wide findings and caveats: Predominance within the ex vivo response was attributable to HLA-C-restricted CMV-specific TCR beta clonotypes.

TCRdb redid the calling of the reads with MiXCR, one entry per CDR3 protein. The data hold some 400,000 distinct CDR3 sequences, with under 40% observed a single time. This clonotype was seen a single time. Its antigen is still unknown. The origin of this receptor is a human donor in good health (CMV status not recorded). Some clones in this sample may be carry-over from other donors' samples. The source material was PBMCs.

The CDR3 nucleotides read TGCGCCAGCAGCCTAATACCGGGACAGGTGATCTATTTT. This encodes CASSLIPGQVIYF. This chain joins TRBV4-1 and TRBJ2-3, with 8 bases matching TRBD1. This CDR3 has 13 amino acids. J was trimmed by 15 bases and V by 4 bases; bases with no gene match: 12. Germline CDR1 and CDR2: MGHRA and YSYEKL.